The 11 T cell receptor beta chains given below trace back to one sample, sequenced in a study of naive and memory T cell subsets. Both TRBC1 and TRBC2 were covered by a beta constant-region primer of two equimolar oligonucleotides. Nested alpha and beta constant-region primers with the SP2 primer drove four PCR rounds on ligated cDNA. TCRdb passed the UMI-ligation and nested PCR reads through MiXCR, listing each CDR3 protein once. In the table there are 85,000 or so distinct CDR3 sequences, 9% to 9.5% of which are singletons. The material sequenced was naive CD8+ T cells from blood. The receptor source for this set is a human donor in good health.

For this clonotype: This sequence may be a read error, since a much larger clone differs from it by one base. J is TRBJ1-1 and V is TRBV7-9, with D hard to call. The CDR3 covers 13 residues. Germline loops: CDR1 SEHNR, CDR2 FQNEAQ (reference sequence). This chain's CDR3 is CTSSSNQNTEAFF. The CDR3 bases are TGTACCAGCAGTTCAAACCAGAACACTGAAGCTTTCTTT.

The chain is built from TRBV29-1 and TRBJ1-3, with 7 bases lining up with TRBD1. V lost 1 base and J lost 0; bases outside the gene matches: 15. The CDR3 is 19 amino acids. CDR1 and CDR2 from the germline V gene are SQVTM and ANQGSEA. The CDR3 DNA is TGCAGCGTTGAAGTGGCGACAGGGCTTGAACCCTTCTCTGGAAACACCATATATTTT. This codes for CSVEVATGLEPFSGNTIYF.

CDR3 bases: TGCAGTGCTAGGGAGCGGGGAGGTTACAATGAGCAGTTCTTC. As protein: CSARERGGYNEQFF. The chain uses TRBV20-1 and TRBJ2-1; TRBD2 aligns across 7 bases. There are 14 residues in the CDR3. Trimming took 3 bases from V and 4 from J; bases not matched to a gene: 6. Per germline, CDR1 DFQATT and CDR2 SNEGSKA (reference sequence).

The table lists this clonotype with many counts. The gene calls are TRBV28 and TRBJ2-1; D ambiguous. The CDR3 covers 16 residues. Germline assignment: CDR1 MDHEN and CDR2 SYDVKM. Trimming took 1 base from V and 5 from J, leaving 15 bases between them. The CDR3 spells CASSLFRVGSDNEQFF. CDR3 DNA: TGTGCCAGCAGTTTATTCCGGGTAGGGTCAGACAATGAGCAGTTCTTC.

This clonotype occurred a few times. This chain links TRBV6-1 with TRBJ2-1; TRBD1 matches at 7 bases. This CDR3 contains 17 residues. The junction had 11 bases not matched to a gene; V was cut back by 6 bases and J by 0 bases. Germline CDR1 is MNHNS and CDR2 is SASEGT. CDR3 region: CASSRPKTGSSYNEQFF. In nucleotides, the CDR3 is TGTGCCAGCAGCCGTCCAAAGACAGGGAGCTCCTACAATGAGCAGTTCTTC.

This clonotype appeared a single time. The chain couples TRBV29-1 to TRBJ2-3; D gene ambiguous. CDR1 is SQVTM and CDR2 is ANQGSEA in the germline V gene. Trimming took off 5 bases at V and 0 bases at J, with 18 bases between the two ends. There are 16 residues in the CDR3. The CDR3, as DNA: TGCAGCGTTCAACTCGAGGCGGCTACTAGCACAGATACGCAGTATTTT. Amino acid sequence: CSVQLEAATSTDTQYF.

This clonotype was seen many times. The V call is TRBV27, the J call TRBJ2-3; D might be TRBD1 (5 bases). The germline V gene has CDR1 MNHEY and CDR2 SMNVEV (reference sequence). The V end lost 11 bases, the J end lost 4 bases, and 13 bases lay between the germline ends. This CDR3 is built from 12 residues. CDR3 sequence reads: CAAAKGADTQYF. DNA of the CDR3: TGTGCCGCCGCCAAAGGGGCAGATACGCAGTATTTT.

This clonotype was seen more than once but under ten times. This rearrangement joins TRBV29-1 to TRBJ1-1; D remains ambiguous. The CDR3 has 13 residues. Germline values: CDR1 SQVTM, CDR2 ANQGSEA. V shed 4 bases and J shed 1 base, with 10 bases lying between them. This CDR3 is CSVALGSNTEAFF. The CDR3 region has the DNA TGCAGCGTTGCCTTGGGATCGAACACTGAAGCTTTCTTT. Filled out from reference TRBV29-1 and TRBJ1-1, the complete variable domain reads SAVISQKPSRDICQRGTSLTIQCQVDSQVTMMFWYRQQPGQSLTLIATANQGSEATYESGFVIDKFPISRPNLTFSTLTVSNMSPEDSSIYLCSVALGSNTEAFFGQGTRLTVV.

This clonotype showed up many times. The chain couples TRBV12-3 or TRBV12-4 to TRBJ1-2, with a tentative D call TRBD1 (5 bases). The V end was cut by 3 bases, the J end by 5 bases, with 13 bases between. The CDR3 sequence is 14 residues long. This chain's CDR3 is CASSFEGVTYGYTF. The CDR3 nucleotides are TGTGCCAGCAGTTTCGAAGGGGTTACGTATGGCTACACCTTC.

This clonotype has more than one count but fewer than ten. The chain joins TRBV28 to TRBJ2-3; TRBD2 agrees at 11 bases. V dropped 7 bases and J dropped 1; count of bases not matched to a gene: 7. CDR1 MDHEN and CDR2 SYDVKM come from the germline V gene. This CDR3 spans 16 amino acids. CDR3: CASTQAGLAGTDTQYF. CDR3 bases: TGTGCCAGCACCCAGGCGGGACTAGCGGGCACAGATACGCAGTATTTT. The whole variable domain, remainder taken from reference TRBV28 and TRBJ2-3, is DVKVTQSSRYLVKRTGEKVFLECVQDMDHENMFWYRQDPGLGLRLIYFSYDVKMKEKGDIPEGYSVSREKKERFSLILESASTNQTSMYLCASTQAGLAGTDTQYFGPGTRLTVL.

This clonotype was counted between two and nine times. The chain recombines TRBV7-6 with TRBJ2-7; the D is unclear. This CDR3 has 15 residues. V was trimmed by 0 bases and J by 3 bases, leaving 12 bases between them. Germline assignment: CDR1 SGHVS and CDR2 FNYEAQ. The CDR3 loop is CASSLATGPGYEQYF. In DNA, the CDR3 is TGTGCCAGCAGCTTAGCGACGGGTCCCGGCTACGAGCAGTACTTC.